This T cell receptor beta chain is from a study of CD8 T cells in Susac syndrome. An amount of RNA that ranged from roughly 0.5 to 1 ug was reverse transcribed with random hexamers. MiXCR was run by TCRdb on the immunoSEQ multiplex PCR reads, yielding one entry per CDR3 protein. The sample shows about 300,000 distinct CDR3 sequences, 65% to 90% of them seen only once. V gave up 0 bases and J gave up 7 bases; unmatched junction bases: 1. The CDR3 spans 13 residues. Germline V lookup: CDR1 KGHSH, CDR2 LQKENI. The TCR was taken from a human donor with multiple sclerosis. Sequencing used CD8+ T cells from PBMCs. The chain links TRBV18 to TRBJ1-1; 8 bases fit TRBD1. Here the CDR3 reads CASSPPGTGEAFF. In DNA, the CDR3 is TGTGCCAGCTCACCACCGGGGACAGGTGAAGCTTTCTTT.